This T cell receptor (beta chain) emerged from a study of cytomegalovirus exposure and HLA in healthy donors. Study findings and constraints: Excluded were some V segments that proved indistinguishable, including TRBV6-2 and TRBV6-3. Per a prior analysis, the majority of TCR beta V segments were productive roughly 87% or roughly 30% of the time.

About this clone itself: Antigen: not known.

PCR employed 60 Vbeta and 13 Jbeta primers. Data came from immunoSEQ multiplex PCR; TCRdb stores just in-frame clones and leaves some out. The sample includes 200,000 to 250,000 clones, about three quarters of them seen just once. Germline loops: CDR1 SGDLS, CDR2 YYNGEE. CDR3 size: 14 residues. V was trimmed by 4 bases and J by 2 bases, leaving 9 bases between them. Source material: PBMCs. The source is a boy aged 10-17 years in good health and CMV-seronegative. V gene TRBV9 combines with J gene TRBJ2-2; possible D gene TRBD1, 6 bases. CDR3 DNA: TGTGCCAGCAGCACCAGGGGAAACACCGGGGAGCTGTTTTTT. Protein sequence: CASSTRGNTGELFF. Variable domain in full (rest from reference TRBV9 and TRBJ2-2): DSGVTQTPKHLITATGQRVTLRCSPRSGDLSVYWYQQSLDQGLQFLIQYYNGEERAKGNILERFSAQQFPDLHSELNLSSLELGDSALYFCASSTRGNTGELFFGEGSRLTVL.